This is a list of T cell receptor beta chains from one sample in a study of cytomegalovirus exposure and HLA in healthy donors. TCRdb keeps only in-frame clones here, not all; method: immunoSEQ multiplex PCR. Here the sample spans about 130,000 clones, about 70% being singletons. Sequencing used PBMCs. The receptors originated from a male donor in good health and CMV-seronegative. CDR3s include the opening cysteine and the closing phenylalanine or tryptophan. Each record gives: clone size, D gene, V gene, J gene, CDR3 DNA, CDR3 protein. A D gene is named only where the DNA matches it firmly. Size values are once, few and many counts, or a class for expanded clones, and some rows have none.

.,.,TRBV11-2,TRBJ2-5,TGTGCCAGCACTCAGGGCGTAGAGACCCAGTACTTC,CASTQGVETQYF
.,.,TRBV30,TRBJ2-2,TGTGCCTGGAGTCAGGAGGGTCGCACCGGGGAGCTGTTTTTT,CAWSQEGRTGELFF
.,TRBD1,TRBV5-1,TRBJ2-6,TGCGCCAGCAGCTTAACAGGGGGACCTGGGGCCAACGTCCTGACTTTC,CASSLTGGPGANVLTF
.,.,TRBV19,TRBJ1-5,TGTGCCAGTAGTATGCGTGGCCAGGGCGGCCAGCCCCAGCATTTT,CASSMRGQGGQPQHF
.,.,TRBV19,TRBJ1-3,TGTGCCAGTACCCATTCGGGTGGAAACACCATATATTTT,CASTHSGGNTIYF
.,TRBD1,TRBV6-6,TRBJ1-2,TGTGCCAGCACAGGGGGGACCTCAGGCAATTTC,CASTGGTSGNF
.,TRBD1,TRBV16,TRBJ2-7,TGTGCCAGCAGCCAAACGGGACAGGGGTCCGAGCAGTACTTC,CASSQTGQGSEQYF
.,.,TRBV7-2,TRBJ1-1,TGTGCCAGCAGCCTATCACGGGGGATGAACACTGAAGCTTTCTTT,CASSLSRGMNTEAFF
.,.,TRBV7-2,TRBJ2-7,TGTGCCAGCAGCTTAGGGGGACTCTACGAGCAGTACTTC,CASSLGGLYEQYF
.,.,TRBV5-8,TRBJ2-5,TGTGTCTATCGATCACCAGGGGCGATTCCGTACCAAGAGACCCAGTACTTC,CVYRSPGAIPYQETQYF
.,.,TRBV7-3,TRBJ2-1,TGTGCCAGCAGCCTCGGAAGGGGGGGCCGTGATGAGCAGTTCTTC,CASSLGRGGRDEQFF
few,.,TRBV7-8,TRBJ1-2,TGTGCCAGCAGCTTAGTGGTGGCCGCAACCAAAAACTATGGCTACACCTTC,CASSLVVAATKNYGYTF
.,TRBD2,TRBV5-4,TRBJ2-7,TGTGCCAGCAGCTTGGCCCTAAATATCGGACTAGCGGGTGGCGAGCAGTACTTC,CASSLALNIGLAGGEQYF
.,.,TRBV30,TRBJ1-5,TGTGCCTGGAGTGTAGGTCTCGGGAGCAATCAGCCCCAGCATTTT,CAWSVGLGSNQPQHF
.,.,TRBV7-9,TRBJ1-5,TGTGCCAGCAGCCTTTCAACCGGGACATATAGCAATCAGCCCCAGCATTTT,CASSLSTGTYSNQPQHF
.,.,TRBV7-2,TRBJ2-5,TGTGCCAGCAGCGACAGGTATCCCGGGACAATCCAAGAGACCCAGTACTTC,CASSDRYPGTIQETQYF
.,.,TRBV6-1,TRBJ2-2,TGTGCCAGCAGTGAATTTCCGCGGTGGAGGGGGCGGAACACCGGGGAGCTGTTTTTT,CASSEFPRWRGRNTGELFF
.,.,TRBV9,TRBJ2-7,TGTGCCAGCAGCGTAGGAGGTTCCGGGATCGACGAGCAGTACTTC,CASSVGGSGIDEQYF
.,.,TRBV6-1,TRBJ2-7,TGTGCCAGCAGTACCCCCTCGGACACCCGCTTC,CASSTPSDTRF
few,TRBD2,TRBV6-1,TRBJ2-7,TGTGCCAGCAGTGAAAATAGCGGGGGGGCCTACGAGCAGTACTTC,CASSENSGGAYEQYF
.,TRBD2,TRBV7-9,TRBJ2-1,TGTGCCAGCAGCATCAAGCGGGAGAATGAGCAGTTCTTC,CASSIKRENEQFF
.,TRBD1,TRBV7-9,TRBJ1-4,TGTGCCAGCAGCCAGGGGGCGGCAACTGAAAAACTGTTTTTT,CASSQGAATEKLFF
.,.,TRBV5-1,TRBJ2-1,TGCGCCAGCAGCTTGGGAGGGTACAATGAGCAGTTCTTC,CASSLGGYNEQFF
.,TRBD1,TRBV30,TRBJ1-5,TGTGCCTGGAGTGTCAACAGGGGGCTGGGAGATCAGCCCCAGCATTTT,CAWSVNRGLGDQPQHF
few,TRBD1,TRBV19,TRBJ1-1,TGTGCCAGTAGTGTACAGGGGGCCGGGACTGAAGCTTTCTTT,CASSVQGAGTEAFF
.,.,TRBV30,TRBJ1-3,TGTGCCTGGAGTGTACATGTCTCTGGAAACACCATATATTTT,CAWSVHVSGNTIYF
few,.,TRBV4-1,TRBJ2-2,TGCGCCAGCAGCCTGCGACTAGGCGCCGGGGAGCTGTTTTTT,CASSLRLGAGELFF
.,.,TRBV7-9,TRBJ2-5,TGTTCCAGCAGGCAGGGACTCCCGGAGACCCAGTACTTC,CSSRQGLPETQYF
.,.,TRBV5-1,TRBJ2-2,TGCGCCAGCAGCTTGAACCGGGTGGTGGACTCGAACACCGGGGAGCTGTTTTTT,CASSLNRVVDSNTGELFF
.,.,TRBV7-9,TRBJ2-7,TGTTCCAGCAGCTTAGGGTGGCCTAAGCCAGGACAGTACGAGCAGTACTTC,CSSSLGWPKPGQYEQYF
.,.,TRBV7-9,TRBJ1-3,TGTGCCGGGGGCAATGAAAACACCATATATTTT,CAGGNENTIYF
.,.,TRBV9,TRBJ1-5,TGTGCCAGCAGCGCGGGACGGGGGATTAATCAGCCCCAGCATTTT,CASSAGRGINQPQHF
.,.,TRBV5-6,TRBJ1-1,TGTGCCAGCACCACCTTGGGGGGGAAGTATACTGAAGCTTTCTTT,CASTTLGGKYTEAFF
.,.,TRBV7-2,TRBJ2-7,TGTGCCAGCAGCTTAGCGGAAAGCTCTGAGCTAGCGTCCTACGAGCAGTACTTC,CASSLAESSELASYEQYF
.,.,TRBV5-1,TRBJ2-3,TGCGCCAGCAGCTGGGACTTTAAAAGCACAGATACGCAGTATTTT,CASSWDFKSTDTQYF
.,TRBD1,TRBV25-1,TRBJ1-4,TGTGCCAGCAGTGATCAGGGGGCTTGGGGGACTAATGAAAAACTGTTTTTT,CASSDQGAWGTNEKLFF
few,.,TRBV2,TRBJ2-1,TGTGCCAGCAGGCAAACGGTGGGAGCCTCCTACAATGAGCAGTTCTTC,CASRQTVGASYNEQFF
.,.,TRBV2,TRBJ1-2,TGTGCCAGCAGTGAGTTCACAGGGCAGGGCTACACCTTC,CASSEFTGQGYTF
.,.,TRBV5-1,TRBJ2-7,TGCGCCAGCAGCCAGGGCATATCCTACGAGCAGTACTTC,CASSQGISYEQYF
.,TRBD1,TRBV18,TRBJ2-7,TGTGCCAGCTCACCACGGGGACAGGGAACCTACGAGCAGTACTTC,CASSPRGQGTYEQYF
.,.,TRBV11-2,TRBJ2-3,TGTGCCAGCAGCCAAACAGATACGCAGTATTTT,CASSQTDTQYF
.,TRBD1,TRBV6-1,TRBJ1-1,TGTGCCAGCAGTGAACAGGGGACAGGGAACACTGAAGCTTTCTTT,CASSEQGTGNTEAFF
.,.,TRBV6-5,TRBJ2-5,TGTGCCAGCAGCCCCATGGGCACCCAAGAGACCCAGTACTTC,CASSPMGTQETQYF
.,.,TRBV5-1,TRBJ1-1,TGCGCCAGCAGCCGGGGGGAGATCCCTATGAACACTGAAGCTTTCTTT,CASSRGEIPMNTEAFF
.,TRBD1,TRBV9,TRBJ1-1,TGTGCCAGCAGCGCCCGGACAGGGGGCGTAGGCACTGAAGCTTTCTTT,CASSARTGGVGTEAFF
.,.,TRBV4-1,TRBJ1-5,TGCGCCAGCAGCCAAGATAAGGGAGGAGGTCAGCCCCAGCATTTT,CASSQDKGGGQPQHF
.,TRBD1,TRBV7-9,TRBJ1-2,TGTGCCAGCAGCTTAGAACGGACAGGGGGCTTGGGTGGCTACACCTTC,CASSLERTGGLGGYTF
.,TRBD1,TRBV7-2,TRBJ2-3,TGTGCCAGCAGCTTAGGCATGGACAGGGGGACAGATACGCAGTATTTT,CASSLGMDRGTDTQYF
.,.,TRBV13,TRBJ2-7,TGTGCCAGCAGCTTAAGTCGGGATGCCACCTACGAGCAGTACTTC,CASSLSRDATYEQYF
.,TRBD1,TRBV19,TRBJ2-2,TGTGCCAGTTCGGTGGACAGGGGGCATTACGGGGAGCTGTTTTTT,CASSVDRGHYGELFF
few,.,TRBV10-3,TRBJ2-5,TGTGCCATCAGTGACGAGGTTACGGCCCAGTACTTC,CAISDEVTAQYF
.,TRBD1,TRBV28,TRBJ2-7,TGTGCCAGCAGTTTAAAAAGGGGGCAGGACGAGCAGTACTTC,CASSLKRGQDEQYF
.,TRBD2,TRBV4-1,TRBJ2-7,TGCGCCAGCAGCCGACTAGCGGGAGTAAAGGAGCAGTACTTC,CASSRLAGVKEQYF
few,TRBD2,TRBV4-1,TRBJ2-1,TGCGCCAGCAGCCCTGGACTAGCGGGAGTTAGTGAGCAGTTCTTC,CASSPGLAGVSEQFF
.,TRBD2,TRBV28,TRBJ2-1,TGTGCCAGCAGGGATTCGGTAGCGGGAGGGCCAGGTTACAATGAGCAGTTCTTC,CASRDSVAGGPGYNEQFF
.,.,TRBV6-4,TRBJ1-1,TGTGCCAGCAGTGACAGGGGGAACACTGAAGCTTTCTTT,CASSDRGNTEAFF
.,TRBD1,TRBV6-6,TRBJ1-1,TGTGCCAGCACTCCGGGACAGGGGGCTGGAAAGACTGAAGCTTTCTTT,CASTPGQGAGKTEAFF
.,.,TRBV15,TRBJ2-5,TGTGCCACCAGCAGAGGGGACACGCAAGAGACCCAGTACTTC,CATSRGDTQETQYF